The 20 T cell receptor beta chains presented below share a single source sample, sequenced in a study of shared clonotypes between healthy human individuals. The assay was immunoSEQ multiplex PCR, and TCRdb's table has in-frame clones only and misses some. The sample shows over 95,000 clones, about two thirds of them seen only once. The sample consisted of memory CD8+ T cells sorted from blood. Subset noted: CD45RO+ cells pooled with CCR7-negative TemRA cells. These TCRs come from a woman in her 30s in good health.

This sequence joins TRBV6-4 and TRBJ1-2, with D possibly TRBD1 on 5 matching bases. Germline CDR1 is MRHNA and CDR2 is SNTAGT. Trimming shortened V by 5 bases and J by 6 bases, and 19 bases separated the two germline ends. The CDR3 consists of 15 residues. The CDR3 loop is CASSLTEGIVDGYTF. CDR3 in DNA: TGTGCCAGCAGTTTGACCGAGGGGATCGTGGATGGCTACACCTTC.

The rearrangement uses TRBV5-1 and TRBJ2-7; no clear D gene. The CDR3 runs to 13 residues. The V end lost 0 bases, the J end lost 2 bases, and 6 bases lay between the germline ends. Per germline, CDR1 SGHRS and CDR2 YFSETQ. CDR3 residues: CASSLGFTYEQYF. The CDR3 nucleotides read TGCGCCAGCAGCTTGGGTTTCACCTACGAGCAGTACTTC.

The J gene is TRBJ1-1, the V gene TRBV28, with D possibly TRBD1 on 6 matching bases. The CDR3 runs 12 residues. V was pared by 6 bases and J by 4 bases, with 9 bases between. CDR1 and CDR2 (germline): MDHEN, SYDVKM. The CDR3 DNA reads TGTGCCAGCAGCCTGGGGGCCACTGAAGCTTTCTTT. It yields the protein CASSLGATEAFF.

This clone turned up a few times. The gene calls are TRBV6-4 and TRBJ2-5; D perhaps matches TRBD2 (6 bases). Trimming removed 4 bases from V and 2 bases from J, with 14 bases in between. This CDR3 has 15 residues. From germline, CDR1 is MRHNA and CDR2 SNTAGT. CDR3 region: CASSVGSGTQETQYF. DNA of the CDR3: TGTGCCAGCAGTGTTGGTAGCGGCACACAAGAGACCCAGTACTTC.

The rearrangement uses TRBV15 and TRBJ2-7; 8 nucleotides agree with TRBD1. This CDR3 is built from 16 residues. The ends lost 0 bases at V and 5 bases at J; junction bases unmatched: 9. CDR1 and CDR2 from the germline V gene are LNHNV and YYDKDF (reference sequence). The CDR3 nucleotides read TGTGCCACCAGCAGAGATCTGTCAGGGGGCTTCGACGAGCAGTACTTC. Translating gives CATSRDLSGGFDEQYF.

The V gene is TRBV9, the J gene TRBJ2-5; 11 bases fit TRBD2. This CDR3 spans 17 amino acids. In germline, CDR1 is SGDLS, CDR2 YYNGEE. Losses at the gene ends were 0 bases for V and 5 bases for J; bases not matched to a gene: 9. CDR3 DNA sequence: TGTGCCAGCAGCGTAGTTAGCGGGAGGGACGGTTGGGAGACCCAGTACTTC. Protein sequence: CASSVVSGRDGWETQYF.

V is TRBV27 and J is TRBJ2-7; D not resolved. V was trimmed by 3 bases and J by 2 bases, leaving 11 bases between them. Germline loops: CDR1 MNHEY, CDR2 SMNVEV (reference sequence). CDR3 length: 14 residues. The CDR3 DNA reads as TGTGCCAGCAGTTTCTCCCAGAAAACCTACGAGCAGTACTTC. Its protein product is CASSFSQKTYEQYF.

The chain carries TRBV7-2 and TRBJ1-4; D call uncertain. From germline, CDR1 is SGHTA and CDR2 FQGNSA. CDR3 length equals 16 residues. Trimming shortened V by 5 bases and J by 2 bases, and 15 bases separated the two germline ends. The CDR3 sequence: CASSPILRGTNEKLFF. The DNA of the CDR3 is TGTGCCAGCAGCCCCATCCTCCGGGGTACTAATGAAAAACTGTTTTTT. The full variable domain, completed using reference TRBV7-2 and TRBJ1-4, is GAGVSQSPSNKVTEKGKDVELRCDPISGHTALYWYRQSLGQGLEFLIYFQGNSAPDKSGLPSDRFSAERTGGSVSTLTIQRTQQEDSAVYLCASSPILRGTNEKLFFGSGTQLSVL.

In its sample, this clone was seen many times. The chain carries TRBV4-1 and TRBJ2-5, with D tentatively TRBD2 (6 bases). Germline CDR1 and CDR2: MGHRA and YSYEKL. The CDR3 extends over 16 amino acids. Trimming cost V 1 base and J 3 bases, with 15 bases left between them. The CDR3 DNA follows: TGCGCCAGCAGCCAAGTGTTTGCTAGCGTTAAAGAGACCCAGTACTTC. Protein product: CASSQVFASVKETQYF.

This clone has only a few counts. The V call is TRBV27, the J call TRBJ1-5, with 9 nucleotides matching TRBD1. Germline CDR1 is MNHEY and CDR2 is SMNVEV (reference sequence). This CDR3 comprises 16 residues. The J segment lost 0 bases and the V segment lost 4 bases, leaving 4 bases of the junction unmatched. The CDR3 sequence: CASSSTGGYSNQPQHF. CDR3 nucleotides: TGTGCCAGCAGTTCCACAGGGGGCTATAGCAATCAGCCCCAGCATTTT.

The chain uses TRBV28 and TRBJ1-5, with D possibly being TRBD1 (6 bases). The CDR3 loop spans 16 amino acids. V was trimmed by 7 bases and J by 6 bases, leaving 22 bases between them. CDR1 is MDHEN, CDR2 SYDVKM, per germline. CDR3 sequence: CASTELLSGAFQPQHF. For the CDR3, the DNA is TGTGCCAGCACCGAGTTACTTTCAGGGGCCTTTCAGCCCCAGCATTTT.

The chain uses TRBV11-2 and TRBJ1-6; a weak D match, TRBD1 (5 bases). CDR3 size: 19 residues. From germline, CDR1 is SGHAT and CDR2 FQNNGV. V gave up 5 bases and J gave up 7 bases, with 27 bases separating them. CDR3 amino acids: CASSHLGQGSYIRNSPLHF. The CDR3 DNA reads as TGTGCCAGCAGCCACCTCGGGCAGGGTTCCTACATCCGAAATTCACCCCTCCACTTT.

This clone came up many times. The chain employs TRBV6-4 and TRBJ2-6; 8 bases map to TRBD2. This CDR3 spans 15 amino acids. V trimming: 8 bases; J trimming: 2 bases; junction bases outside the gene matches: 5. Germline V CDR1 and CDR2: MRHNA, SNTAGT. DNA for the CDR3: TGTGCCAGCTCCAGCGGGAGTACTGGGGCCAACGTCCTGACTTTC. Amino acids: CASSSGSTGANVLTF.

The J gene is TRBJ2-1, the V gene TRBV2; perhaps D is TRBD1 or TRBD2 (6 bases each). The CDR3 runs 17 residues. V lost 6 bases to trimming and J lost 0 bases, with 18 bases between them. The germline CDR1 and CDR2 sequences are SNHLY and FYNNEI. The CDR3 reads CASRSGASAYSYNEQFF. As DNA, the CDR3 is TGTGCCAGCAGGTCGGGGGCTAGCGCTTACTCCTACAATGAGCAGTTCTTC. Full variable domain (rest looked up from reference TRBV2 and TRBJ2-1): EPEVTQTPSHQVTQMGQEVILRCVPISNHLYFYWYRQILGQKVEFLVSFYNNEISEKSEIFDDQFSVERPDGSNFTLKIRSTKLEDSAMYFCASRSGASAYSYNEQFFGPGTRLTVL.

The V and J genes are TRBV13 and TRBJ1-2, with D possibly TRBD1 on 5 matching bases. V gave up 0 bases and J gave up 4 bases, with 9 bases separating them. This CDR3 is built from 14 residues. CDR1 PRHDT and CDR2 FYEKMQ come from the germline V gene (reference sequence). For the CDR3, the DNA is TGTGCCAGCAGCTTAGGTGACAGCGCCTATGGCTACACCTTC. It yields the protein CASSLGDSAYGYTF.

The rearrangement joins TRBV19 to TRBJ2-1, with TRBD2 as a possible D gene (5 bases). The germline V gene has CDR1 LNHDA and CDR2 SQIVND (reference sequence). V lost 1 base, J lost 4 bases, and 11 bases lay in between. The CDR3 is 15 residues long. The CDR3 DNA follows: TGTGCCAGTAGTATAGTTCTAGCAGCTTACAATGAGCAGTTCTTC. Translated, it gives CASSIVLAAYNEQFF. The variable domain in full, completed from reference TRBV19 and TRBJ2-1, reads DGGITQSPKYLFRKEGQNVTLSCEQNLNHDAMYWYRQDPGQGLRLIYYSQIVNDFQKGDIAEGYSVSREKKESFPLTVTSAQKNPTAFYLCASSIVLAAYNEQFFGPGTRLTVL.

This clone was observed once. V and J are TRBV19 and TRBJ2-5; 16 bases are shared with TRBD2. The germline V gene encodes CDR1 LNHDA and CDR2 SQIVND (reference sequence). The CDR3 loop spans 17 amino acids. After removal of 6 bases from V and 5 bases from J, the junction contained 9 bases not matched to a gene. In DNA, the CDR3 is TGTGCCAGTAGAACGGGACTAGCGGGAGGGCCGGGGGAGACCCAGTACTTC. It codes for CASRTGLAGGPGETQYF.

V and J are TRBV29-1 and TRBJ2-1; 10 nucleotides match TRBD2. Germline CDR1 reads SQVTM; CDR2 reads ANQGSEA. The CDR3 consists of 16 residues. V shed 4 bases, J shed 10 bases, and the junction held 16 bases outside the gene matches. The CDR3 coding sequence is TGCAGCGTTGCCGGGTTGGCTAGCGGGAGTCACGGGGAGCAGTTCTTC. The encoded protein is CSVAGLASGSHGEQFF.

Ten or more counts support this clone. The V gene is TRBV5-8, the J gene TRBJ2-5; TRBD1 might be the D (6 bases). The germline CDR1 and CDR2 sequences are SGHTS and YDEGEE. V was pared by 4 bases and J by 4 bases, with 11 bases between. CDR3 length equals 13 residues. The CDR3 DNA is TGTGCCAGCAGCCACCAGGGGTCAGAGACCCAGTACTTC. Translation gives CASSHQGSETQYF.

The gene calls are TRBV19 and TRBJ1-2; D call uncertain. Trimming pared 1 base from V and 0 bases from J, leaving 15 bases between. The CDR3 extends over 17 amino acids. Germline assignment: CDR1 LNHDA and CDR2 SQIVND (reference sequence). The CDR3 protein is CASSIGATDGSNYGYTF. The CDR3, as DNA: TGTGCCAGTAGTATAGGAGCTACAGATGGCTCTAACTATGGCTACACCTTC. The full variable domain, rest sourced from reference TRBV19 and TRBJ1-2, is DGGITQSPKYLFRKEGQNVTLSCEQNLNHDAMYWYRQDPGQGLRLIYYSQIVNDFQKGDIAEGYSVSREKKESFPLTVTSAQKNPTAFYLCASSIGATDGSNYGYTFGSGTRLTVV.